The 31 T cell receptor beta chains in this list originate from one sample, sequenced in a study of cytomegalovirus exposure and HLA in healthy donors. The PCR was carried out with 60 Vbeta primers and 13 Jbeta primers. Sequenced by immunoSEQ multiplex PCR; TCRdb stores in-frame clones only, minus some. In the table there are over 150,000 clones, around 79% of which are singletons. What was sequenced was PBMCs. These receptors all stem from a woman in her thirties or forties in good health and CMV-seropositive.

This clone was detected a few times. V usage is TRBV7-9 and J usage is TRBJ2-5; possible D gene TRBD2, 6 bases. CDR1 SEHNR and CDR2 FQNEAQ come from the germline V gene (reference sequence). The CDR3 covers 12 residues. Trimming left V 6 bases short and J 5 bases short, with 10 bases between. The CDR3 nucleotides read TGTGCCAGCAGGGGCAGCGGGGAGACCCAGTACTTC. This translates into CASRGSGETQYF.

The chain combines TRBV4-3 with TRBJ2-7; D gene ambiguous. This CDR3 is 15 amino acids long. Germline lookup yields CDR1 LGHNA and CDR2 YSLEER. Trimming left V 2 bases short and J 6 bases short, with 17 bases between. In DNA, the CDR3 is TGCGCCAGCAGCCAAATCTCCGGAGCCTTACGCGAGCAGTACTTC. Encoded protein: CASSQISGALREQYF.

This sequence joins TRBV27 and TRBJ2-5; D is uncertain. CDR3 length: 13 amino acids. Germline loops: CDR1 MNHEY, CDR2 SMNVEV (reference sequence). Deletions cut 2 bases from V and 4 bases from J, with 8 bases between. CDR3 protein: CASSLPSRETQYF. The DNA of the CDR3 is TGTGCCAGCAGTTTACCATCGAGAGAGACCCAGTACTTC.

The V call is TRBV6-5, the J call TRBJ1-4; a possible D gene is TRBD1 (5 bases). The germline V gene encodes CDR1 MNHEY and CDR2 SVGAGI. The ends were cut back, 11 bases at V and 0 bases at J, with 16 bases in the middle. The CDR3 length is 15 residues. The CDR3 reads CAVSSGGATNEKLFF. The CDR3 nucleotides read TGTGCCGTTTCCTCGGGGGGGGCAACTAATGAAAAACTGTTTTTT.

The genes are TRBV7-8 and TRBJ1-1; D is perhaps TRBD1 (5 bases). The CDR3 has 14 residues. The V gene's germline CDR1 is SGHVS and CDR2 FQNEAQ. V was trimmed by 5 bases and J by 1 base, leaving 11 bases between them. CDR3 DNA: TGTGCCAGCAGCCCACGGGGGGGGAACACTGAAGCTTTCTTT. Translated, it gives CASSPRGGNTEAFF.

V is TRBV11-3 and J is TRBJ2-6; TRBD1 might be the D (5 bases). Germline V gene data show CDR1 as SGHNT and CDR2 as YENEEA. This CDR3 has 17 amino acids. V lost 5 bases to trimming and J lost 1 base, with 15 bases between them. The CDR3 protein is CASSPDLTASGANVLTF. The CDR3 DNA is TGTGCCAGCAGCCCAGATTTGACAGCATCTGGGGCCAACGTCCTGACTTTC. The full variable domain, in which reference TRBV11-3 and TRBJ2-6 provide the parts outside the CDR3, is EAGVVQSPRYKIIEKKQPVAFWCNPISGHNTLYWYLQNLGQGPELLIRYENEEAVDDSQLPKDRFSAERLKGVDSTLKIQPAELGDSAVYLCASSPDLTASGANVLTFGAGSRLTVL.

V and J are TRBV7-8 and TRBJ1-1; D is possibly TRBD1 (6 bases). CDR3 length: 15 residues. Germline values: CDR1 SGHVS, CDR2 FQNEAQ. The germline V and J ends were trimmed by 0 bases and 1 base, with 9 bases remaining between them. The CDR3 reads CASSLAGGRNTEAFF. The CDR3 region has the DNA TGTGCCAGCAGCTTAGCAGGGGGAAGGAACACTGAAGCTTTCTTT.

The V gene is TRBV28, the J gene TRBJ1-1; TRBD1 agrees at 7 bases. Looked up from germline, CDR1 is MDHEN and CDR2 is SYDVKM. V lost 7 bases to trimming and J lost 1 base; unmatched junction nucleotides: 9. CDR3 length: 15 residues. CDR3 DNA: TGTGCCAGCACCCAAGCAGGGGGGCCGAACACTGAAGCTTTCTTT. This codes for CASTQAGGPNTEAFF.

The chain joins TRBV5-3 to TRBJ1-3; D not resolved. TRBV5-3 is an ORF, with its function uncertain. This CDR3 spans 15 amino acids. Trimming took 4 bases from V and 0 from J, leaving 11 bases between them. CDR3 region: CARSLAGSSGNTIYF. The CDR3 DNA sequence: TGTGCCAGAAGCCTTGCCGGGTCCTCTGGAAACACCATATATTTT.

The sample holds one count of this clone. V and J are TRBV11-3 and TRBJ2-7; 7 nucleotides agree with TRBD1. Germline CDR1 and CDR2: SGHNT and YENEEA. J lost 4 bases, V lost 5 bases, and 14 bases had no gene match. The CDR3 consists of 16 residues. CDR3 sequence: CASSTRQGPSLYEQYF. CDR3 nucleotides: TGTGCCAGCAGCACCCGACAGGGTCCGAGCCTGTACGAGCAGTACTTC.

The chain recombines TRBV5-4 with TRBJ2-5, with TRBD2 identical over 9 bases. The trim removed 4 bases at V and 1 base at J, leaving 5 bases unmatched. Per the germline V gene, CDR1 is SGHNT and CDR2 is YYREEE (reference sequence). This CDR3 is 15 amino acids long. The CDR3 is CASSHSGGPQETQYF. The CDR3 nucleotides are TGTGCCAGCAGCCATAGCGGGGGACCCCAAGAGACCCAGTACTTC.

Notes on this clone: In the same sample, other DNA sequences code for this CDR3. CDR3 bases: TGTGCCAGCAGCTTGCCAGGGGGCCAAGGCTATGGCTACACCTTC. The encoded protein is CASSLPGGQGYGYTF. This rearrangement joins TRBV5-6 to TRBJ1-2; TRBD1 agrees at 8 bases. With 1 base clipped from V and 4 bases from J, the junction kept 6 bases outside the gene matches. The CDR3 is 15 amino acids. Germline assignment: CDR1 SGHDT and CDR2 YYEEEE.

A single count supports this clone. The V call is TRBV7-8, the J call TRBJ2-2, with 7 bases fitting TRBD1. V lost 1 base, J lost 4 bases, and 3 bases stayed unmatched. Looked up from germline, CDR1 is SGHVS and CDR2 is FQNEAQ. There are 15 residues in the CDR3. CDR3 sequence reads: CASSLGQGGTGELFF. CDR3 nucleotides: TGTGCCAGCAGCTTAGGACAGGGTGGCACCGGGGAGCTGTTTTTT.

The chain is built from TRBV28 and TRBJ2-7, with a possible D match to TRBD1 (5 bases). This CDR3 contains 17 residues. Germline CDR1 MDHEN, CDR2 SYDVKM. V was clipped by 6 bases and J by 4 bases, with 25 bases between them. As DNA, the CDR3 is TGTGCCAGCAGCTCTCGCGCAGCAGGGAATTATGCGTACGAGCAGTACTTC. As protein: CASSSRAAGNYAYEQYF.

This clone was counted a few times. J is TRBJ2-3 and V is TRBV25-1, with 10 bases matching TRBD1. The germline V gene has CDR1 MGHDK and CDR2 SYGVNS. CDR3 length equals 14 residues. Losses at the gene ends were 5 bases for V and 4 bases for J; bases not matched to a gene: 3. This CDR3 reads CASSSGQGSDTQYF. The CDR3 region has the DNA TGTGCCAGCAGTTCGGGACAGGGGTCAGATACGCAGTATTTT.

There are a few counts of this clone. The V and J genes are TRBV6-5 and TRBJ2-7; no reliable D call. The V end was cut by 0 bases, the J end by 3 bases, with 6 bases between. CDR1 is MNHEY and CDR2 is SVGAGI in the germline V gene. CDR3 length: 13 residues. CDR3 nucleotide sequence: TGTGCCAGCAGTTACTCGAGTTTCTACGAGCAGTACTTC. This translates into CASSYSSFYEQYF.

This clone was found once. The J gene is TRBJ1-5, the V gene TRBV6-1; D is ambiguous. The V gene lost 4 bases and the J gene lost 1 base, with 8 bases spanning the gap. The CDR3 covers 14 residues. CDR1 and CDR2 (germline): MNHNS, SASEGT. CDR3 region: CASSADLSNQPQHF. The CDR3 DNA follows: TGTGCCAGCAGTGCCGACTTAAGCAATCAGCCCCAGCATTTT.

The genes are TRBV18 and TRBJ2-1, with TRBD2 matching 7 bases. The germline CDR1 and CDR2 sequences are KGHSH and LQKENI. After removal of 3 bases from V and 8 bases from J, the junction contained 4 bases not matched to a gene. The CDR3 covers 13 residues. CDR3 protein: CASSPEGRDEQFF. The CDR3 DNA reads as TGTGCCAGCTCACCGGAGGGGAGGGATGAGCAGTTCTTC.

CDR3 DNA: TGTGCCAGTAGTAGGACGTGGGGCGTAACTAATGAAAAACTGTTTTTT. This codes for CASSRTWGVTNEKLFF. The chain carries TRBV19 and TRBJ1-4; D is possibly TRBD1 (5 bases). Germline-derived CDR1 and CDR2 are LNHDA and SQIVND (reference sequence). V shed 4 bases and J shed 1 base, with 13 bases lying between them. This CDR3 contains 16 residues.

This rearrangement joins TRBV11-2 to TRBJ2-1; 7 bases fit TRBD2. The CDR3 is 17 residues long. V lost 3 bases and J lost 0; bases outside the gene matches: 8. CDR1 and CDR2 from the germline V gene are SGHAT and FQNNGV. The CDR3 is CASSFYAGVSSYNEQFF. CDR3 sequence (DNA): TGTGCCAGCAGCTTTTATGCGGGGGTGAGCTCCTACAATGAGCAGTTCTTC.

The CDR3 region is CASSVGIIAEGGETQYF. DNA of the CDR3: TGTGCCAGCAGCGTAGGGATAATAGCGGAGGGTGGGGAGACCCAGTACTTC. The chain uses TRBV9 and TRBJ2-5; possible D gene TRBD2, 6 bases. CDR1 SGDLS and CDR2 YYNGEE come from the germline V gene. Between the trimmed V and J ends, which lost 0 bases and 5 bases, there was a span of 20 bases. The CDR3 consists of 17 residues.

The chain uses TRBV28 and TRBJ2-3; 7 positions match TRBD1. This CDR3 comprises 15 residues. The ends lost 2 bases at V and 2 bases at J; junction bases unmatched: 4. Germline V gene data show CDR1 as MDHEN and CDR2 as SYDVKM. The CDR3 spells CASSLGGQSTDTQYF. The CDR3 DNA sequence: TGTGCCAGCAGTTTAGGGGGACAGTCCACAGATACGCAGTATTTT. Together with reference TRBV28 and TRBJ2-3, the CDR3 gives the full variable domain: DVKVTQSSRYLVKRTGEKVFLECVQDMDHENMFWYRQDPGLGLRLIYFSYDVKMKEKGDIPEGYSVSREKKERFSLILESASTNQTSMYLCASSLGGQSTDTQYFGPGTRLTVL.

The chain has TRBV28 and TRBJ2-3; D is uncertain. V was pared by 8 bases and J by 0 bases, with 27 bases between. The CDR3 covers 19 residues. Germline CDR1 and CDR2: MDHEN and SYDVKM. Here the CDR3 DNA reads TGTGCCAGCTCAAAATTCCAGATCCGTCGAACATCTAGCACAGATACGCAGTATTTT. Translation: CASSKFQIRRTSSTDTQYF.

This CDR3 reads CASSFRGGRTDTQYF. Written as DNA, the CDR3 is TGTGCCAGCAGCTTTCGGGGGGGGCGCACAGATACGCAGTATTTT. The chain is built from TRBV5-6 and TRBJ2-3, with 8 bases matching TRBD2. The J segment lost 1 base and the V segment lost 2 bases, leaving 3 bases of the junction unmatched. The CDR3 sequence is 15 residues long. The germline V gene has CDR1 SGHDT and CDR2 YYEEEE.

The table lists this clone with a count of one. V is TRBV18 and J is TRBJ1-2, with 9 bases fitting TRBD1. V lost 5 bases, J lost 2 bases, and 6 bases stayed unmatched. Germline CDR1 reads KGHSH; CDR2 reads LQKENI. The length of the CDR3 is 15 residues. CDR3 region: CASSIQGAKNYGYTF. DNA for the CDR3: TGTGCCAGCTCAATACAGGGGGCCAAAAACTATGGCTACACCTTC.

The chain joins TRBV7-2 to TRBJ1-5; 8 bases are shared with TRBD1. Germline V gives CDR1 SGHTA, CDR2 FQGNSA. This CDR3 has 14 amino acids. Germline trimming cut 5 bases from V and 4 bases from J; bases unmatched to any gene: 4. The CDR3 nucleotides read TGTGCCAGCAGCCCTCGACAGGGGAATCAGCCCCAGCATTTT. Translation: CASSPRQGNQPQHF.

This sequence joins TRBV18 and TRBJ2-5; 7 bases map to TRBD1. The CDR3 contains 14 residues. The junction had 8 bases not matched to a gene; V was cut back by 5 bases and J by 5 bases. The germline gives CDR1 KGHSH, CDR2 LQKENI. CDR3 sequence reads: CASSFGQVRETQYF. The CDR3 bases are TGTGCCAGCTCATTCGGACAGGTTAGGGAGACCCAGTACTTC.

V and J are TRBV2 and TRBJ2-7, with TRBD1 identical over 9 bases. The V segment lost 8 bases and the J segment 6 bases; nucleotides outside the gene matches: 2. Per the germline V gene, CDR1 is SNHLY and CDR2 is FYNNEI. The CDR3 has 11 amino acids. The CDR3 region has the DNA TGTGCCAGCGGGACAGGGTCCGAGCAGTACTTC. It encodes CASGTGSEQYF.

This rearrangement joins TRBV4-3 to TRBJ2-7, with D possibly being TRBD1 (5 bases). The V end was cut by 0 bases, the J end by 4 bases, with 13 bases between. This CDR3 has 15 amino acids. CDR1 is LGHNA, CDR2 YSLEER, per germline. In nucleotides, the CDR3 is TGCGCCAGCAGCCAAGATTTAGGACACCCGTACGAGCAGTACTTC. This gives the protein CASSQDLGHPYEQYF.

The chain links TRBV7-6 to TRBJ2-7; the match to TRBD2 covers 11 bases. J was trimmed by 3 bases and V by 5 bases; bases with no gene match: 3. CDR3 length: 14 amino acids. The V gene's germline CDR1 is SGHVS and CDR2 FNYEAQ. The CDR3: CASSQGLADYEQYF. CDR3 DNA sequence: TGTGCCAGCAGCCAGGGACTAGCGGACTACGAGCAGTACTTC.

The chain recombines TRBV28 with TRBJ1-6, with D maybe TRBD1 (5 bases). V was cut by 2 bases and J by 6 bases, with 14 bases left in between. Germline V gene lookup returns CDR1 MDHEN and CDR2 SYDVKM. The CDR3 consists of 16 residues. CDR3 in DNA: TGTGCCAGCAGTTTAGGGCAGGGCAGATTTAATTCACCCCTCCACTTT. Its translation: CASSLGQGRFNSPLHF.